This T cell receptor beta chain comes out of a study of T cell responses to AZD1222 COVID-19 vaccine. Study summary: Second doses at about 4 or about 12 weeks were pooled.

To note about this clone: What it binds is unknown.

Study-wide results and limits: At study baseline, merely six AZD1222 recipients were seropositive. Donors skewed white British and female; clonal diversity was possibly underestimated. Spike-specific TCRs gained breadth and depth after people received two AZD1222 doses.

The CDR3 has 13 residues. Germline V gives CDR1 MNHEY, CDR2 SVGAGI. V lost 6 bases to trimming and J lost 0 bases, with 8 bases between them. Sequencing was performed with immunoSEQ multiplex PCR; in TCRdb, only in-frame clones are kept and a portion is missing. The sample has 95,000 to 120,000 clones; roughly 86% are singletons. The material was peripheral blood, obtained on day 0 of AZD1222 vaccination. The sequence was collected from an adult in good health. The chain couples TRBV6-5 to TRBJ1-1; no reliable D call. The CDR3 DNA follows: TGTGCCAGCAGCGGGCGAATGAACACTGAAGCTTTCTTT. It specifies CASSGRMNTEAFF.